This entry features one T cell receptor (beta chain) sequence. The antigen remains undetermined. Some clones are missing from TCRdb's copy, which holds only in-frame ones; the method was immunoSEQ multiplex PCR. In the table there are about 250,000 clones, around 88% of which are singletons. This entry is derived from a study of Ad26.COV2.S vaccination and SARS-CoV-2 variants. Study-level findings and limits: Those who received the vaccine showed greater spike-specific TCR breadth than those given placebo.

This sample's treatment: some 20 received Ad26.COV2.S at low or high dose, single or two shots; roughly five received placebo; per-sample allocation not given. Sampling happened 63 days after the first vaccine or placebo injection. This clonotype originated in a person aged 18-65 years who received the Ad26.COV2.S COVID-19 vaccine or a placebo. The sample here was peripheral blood, taken in a trial of Ad26.COV2.S vaccine versus placebo.

CDR3 sequence: CASRDTSSGNTIYF. DNA for the CDR3: TGTGCCAGCAGGGACACAAGCTCTGGAAACACCATATATTTT. The V gene is TRBV7-8, the J gene TRBJ1-3, with D possibly TRBD1 on 5 matching bases. Germline assignment: CDR1 SGHVS and CDR2 FQNEAQ. Trimming pared 6 bases from V and 0 bases from J, leaving 9 bases between. The CDR3 loop spans 14 amino acids.